This TCR beta chain was captured in a study of blood T cell repertoires in COVID-19. Generated by immunoSEQ multiplex PCR, the TCRdb table keeps only in-frame clones and is missing some. This sample yields about 220,000 clones, of which more than 65% are seen a single time; 2% to 2.5% belongs to the top ten. Germline V gene data show CDR1 as MNHEY and CDR2 as SMNVEV (reference sequence). This CDR3 contains 15 residues. Trimming shortened V by 5 bases and J by 1 base, and 14 bases separated the two germline ends. The TCR comes from a woman between 55 and 75 years old with acute or convalescent COVID-19. The J gene is TRBJ1-1, the V gene TRBV27; perhaps TRBD1 as D (6 bases). Material: peripheral blood. This CDR3 reads CASSTTGRGNTEAFF. CDR3 DNA: TGTGCCAGCAGTACGACAGGTCGGGGGAACACTGAAGCTTTCTTT.